Listed below are T cell receptor beta chains from one sample, sequenced in a study of OX40 agonist ivuxolimab in advanced cancers. Sequenced by immunoSEQ multiplex PCR; TCRdb stores in-frame clones only, minus some. The table records 20,000 to 25,000 clones, around 80% of them present only once. The sequenced sample was CD4+ or CD8+ T cells sorted from blood, obtained in a trial of the OX40 agonist ivuxolimab. The source is an adult with an advanced solid tumor such as melanoma, head and neck, liver or kidney cancer. Both conserved end residues are part of each CDR3. The order of the fields is D gene, clone size, V gene, J gene, CDR3 DNA, CDR3 protein. The D gene is left open where the match is weak. Rows may omit the clone size; those that give it use once, few, many or a size class.

D gene: -
clone size: -
V gene: TRBV6-5
J gene: TRBJ2-1
CDR3 DNA: TGTGCCAGCAGTTCAGCCCTTTACAGCTCCTACAATGAGCAGTTCTTC
CDR3 protein: CASSSALYSSYNEQFF

D gene: TRBD2
clone size: -
V gene: TRBV19
J gene: TRBJ2-5
CDR3 DNA: TGTGCCACCAGGACTAGCGGGGCGATAGAGATCCAGTACTTC
CDR3 protein: CATRTSGAIEIQYF

D gene: -
clone size: -
V gene: TRBV13
J gene: TRBJ1-1
CDR3 DNA: TGTGCCAGCAGCGTCAGAAACACTGAAGCTTTCTTT
CDR3 protein: CASSVRNTEAFF

D gene: TRBD2
clone size: few
V gene: TRBV5-1
J gene: TRBJ2-3
CDR3 DNA: TGCGCCAGCAGCTTGGGCATGGCTAGCGGGGGGGCCGTTCCAGATACGCAGTATTTT
CDR3 protein: CASSLGMASGGAVPDTQYF

D gene: -
clone size: -
V gene: TRBV7-6
J gene: TRBJ2-1
CDR3 DNA: TGTGCCAGCAGCTTAGCGATTCGGGAGAGTAGTGATGAGCAGTTCTTC
CDR3 protein: CASSLAIRESSDEQFF

D gene: -
clone size: -
V gene: TRBV13
J gene: TRBJ2-7
CDR3 DNA: TGTGCCAGCAGCTTAGGCGGAGCGAGCTACGAGCAGTACTTC
CDR3 protein: CASSLGGASYEQYF

D gene: -
clone size: once
V gene: TRBV11-2
J gene: TRBJ2-7
CDR3 DNA: TGTGCCAGCAGCTTAGAACCGTACGAGCAGTACTTC
CDR3 protein: CASSLEPYEQYF

D gene: -
clone size: -
V gene: TRBV7-9
J gene: TRBJ1-1
CDR3 DNA: TGTGCCAGCAGTATCGGTCCTGGGGGCACTGAAGCTTTCTTT
CDR3 protein: CASSIGPGGTEAFF

D gene: -
clone size: -
V gene: TRBV7-9
J gene: TRBJ2-3
CDR3 DNA: TGTGCCAGCAGCTTAGGAGAGGTTAGGCGCACAGATACACAGTATTTT
CDR3 protein: CASSLGEVRRTDTQYF

D gene: -
clone size: -
V gene: TRBV9
J gene: TRBJ2-3
CDR3 DNA: TGTGCCAGCAGCCTGGGGGGTAGCGAAGGGCAGTATTTT
CDR3 protein: CASSLGGSEGQYF

D gene: -
clone size: -
V gene: TRBV13
J gene: TRBJ1-1
CDR3 DNA: TGTGCCAGCAGTGGGCCCGGGAACACTGAAGCTTTCTTT
CDR3 protein: CASSGPGNTEAFF